Shown below are 24 T cell receptor beta chains from a single sample sequenced in a study of blood T cell repertoires in COVID-19. Only in-frame clones appear in the TCRdb table, and some are missing; sequencing was by immunoSEQ multiplex PCR. The repertoire holds roughly 180,000 clones, with 86% as singletons. Sequencing was done on a sample of peripheral blood. The receptors here all came from a woman aged 25 to 39 with active or convalescent COVID-19.

The rearrangement joins TRBV11-2 to TRBJ1-4; D is possibly TRBD1 (5 bases). The V and J ends lost 5 bases and 0 bases respectively, with 13 bases between them. Germline CDR1 is SGHAT and CDR2 is FQNNGV. The CDR3 length is 16 residues. This CDR3 is CASSPGHRTTNEKLFF. The CDR3, as DNA: TGTGCCAGCAGCCCAGGACACAGGACAACTAATGAAAAACTGTTTTTT.

The chain joins TRBV6-1 to TRBJ2-7, with 15 bases that match TRBD2. Germline V CDR1 and CDR2: MNHNS, SASEGT. The CDR3 runs to 15 residues. J lost 7 bases, V lost 3 bases, and 4 bases had no gene match. CDR3: CASSDGLAGGWEQYF. The DNA for the CDR3 is TGTGCCAGCAGTGATGGACTAGCGGGGGGGTGGGAGCAGTACTTC.

This sequence joins TRBV9 and TRBJ2-7; D might be TRBD2 (6 bases). V gave up 0 bases and J gave up 2 bases, with 15 bases separating them. Germline CDR1 is SGDLS and CDR2 is YYNGEE. The CDR3 has 16 residues. CDR3: CASSVGGGYTTYEQYF. The CDR3 region has the DNA TGTGCCAGCAGCGTAGGTGGAGGGTACACGACCTACGAGCAGTACTTC.

This chain connects TRBV29-1 to TRBJ1-3; unclear D gene. CDR1 is SQVTM and CDR2 is ANQGSEA in the germline V gene. CDR3 length: 15 residues. Trimming removed 3 bases at V and 2 bases at J, with 14 bases between. CDR3 in amino acids: CSVEGTRETGNTIYF. In nucleotides, the CDR3 is TGCAGCGTTGAGGGTACACGGGAGACTGGAAACACCATATATTTT.

This clone was seen a handful of times. V usage is TRBV18 and J usage is TRBJ2-2, with D possibly matching TRBD1 (6 bases). The CDR3 spans 18 residues. The V and J ends lost 2 bases and 1 base respectively, with 17 bases between them. Germline-derived CDR1 and CDR2 are KGHSH and LQKENI. This CDR3 is CASSPDRDTVMNTGELFF. Written as DNA, the CDR3 is TGTGCCAGCTCACCAGACCGGGACACCGTTATGAACACCGGGGAGCTGTTTTTT.

The V gene is TRBV9, the J gene TRBJ1-6; D not certain. From germline, CDR1 is SGDLS and CDR2 YYNGEE. Trimming removed 4 bases at V and 5 bases at J, with 10 bases between. This CDR3 comprises 14 residues. As DNA, the CDR3 is TGTGCCAGCAGCCCTCCCCCTGATAATTCACCCCTCCACTTT. Encoded protein: CASSPPPDNSPLHF. The full variable domain, with the rest looked up from reference TRBV9 and TRBJ1-6, is DSGVTQTPKHLITATGQRVTLRCSPRSGDLSVYWYQQSLDQGLQFLIQYYNGEERAKGNILERFSAQQFPDLHSELNLSSLELGDSALYFCASSPPPDNSPLHFGNGTRLTVT.

This chain connects TRBV18 to TRBJ2-7; 8 nucleotides match TRBD1. V shed 3 bases, J shed 3 bases, and the junction held 7 bases outside the gene matches. From germline, CDR1 is KGHSH and CDR2 LQKENI. The CDR3 consists of 15 residues. The CDR3 here is CASSPSQDRVYEQYF. CDR3 DNA sequence: TGTGCCAGCTCACCGTCTCAGGACAGGGTCTACGAGCAGTACTTC.

V is TRBV6-6 and J is TRBJ1-3; D is unresolved. CDR1 is MNHNY, CDR2 SVGAGI, per germline (reference sequence). The CDR3 has 16 amino acids. The V and J ends lost 0 bases and 0 bases respectively, with 9 bases between them. The CDR3 sequence is CASSYSSVYSGNTIYF. Written as DNA, the CDR3 is TGTGCCAGCAGTTACTCATCCGTGTACTCTGGAAACACCATATATTTT.

The chain couples TRBV7-2 to TRBJ1-1; TRBD1 might be the D (5 bases). V lost 5 bases and J 0 bases, leaving 13 bases between the germline ends. This CDR3 has 15 amino acids. In germline, CDR1 is SGHTA, CDR2 FQGNSA. CDR3 sequence (DNA): TGTGCCAGCAGCCCATGGAGGGGAGTGAACACTGAAGCTTTCTTT. This gives the protein CASSPWRGVNTEAFF.

The genes are TRBV19 and TRBJ2-2; 7 bases map to TRBD2. The CDR3 loop spans 14 amino acids. Germline-derived CDR1 and CDR2 are LNHDA and SQIVND (reference sequence). Trimming removed 7 bases from V and 6 bases from J; junction bases left unmatched: 8. The CDR3 is CASTPGLGSGELFF. For the CDR3, the DNA is TGTGCCAGTACCCCCGGACTAGGGTCCGGGGAGCTGTTTTTT.

V is TRBV9 and J is TRBJ2-5; 8 bases line up with TRBD1. CDR1 and CDR2 (germline): SGDLS, YYNGEE. The V and J ends lost 6 bases and 4 bases, in that order; junction bases with no gene match: 8. CDR3 length: 14 amino acids. This CDR3 reads CASTEGQAGETQYF. The DNA for the CDR3 is TGTGCCAGCACCGAGGGACAGGCGGGAGAGACCCAGTACTTC.

J is TRBJ2-4 and V is TRBV18, with a weak D call TRBD2 (7 bases). The V and J ends lost 3 bases and 0 bases respectively, with 27 bases between them. Germline CDR1 KGHSH, CDR2 LQKENI. The CDR3 length is 21 residues. The CDR3 protein is CASSPGHEGGGPQLAKNIQYF. CDR3 bases: TGTGCCAGCTCACCGGGCCATGAGGGGGGAGGGCCCCAACTAGCCAAAAACATTCAGTACTTC.

This clone was observed once. The V and J genes are TRBV10-2 and TRBJ1-5; 9 bases agree with TRBD1. Germline V gene sequence: CDR1 WSHSY, CDR2 SAAADI. This CDR3 has 14 amino acids. J gave up 1 base and V 8 bases, and 3 bases lay outside the gene matches. CDR3 sequence (DNA): TGCGCCAGCTGGGACAGGGTAAGCAATCAGCCCCAGCATTTT. As protein: CASWDRVSNQPQHF.

This rearrangement joins TRBV29-1 to TRBJ1-2; 10 bases agree with TRBD1. The trim removed 6 bases at V and 4 bases at J, leaving 8 bases unmatched. This CDR3 has 14 amino acids. Germline V gene sequence: CDR1 SQVTM, CDR2 ANQGSEA. CDR3 coding DNA: TGCAGCGTCGCGACGGACAGGGGGATCTATGGCTACACCTTC. Translated, it gives CSVATDRGIYGYTF.

This chain connects TRBV13 to TRBJ2-1; no firm D call. The CDR3 runs 12 residues. Germline assignment: CDR1 PRHDT and CDR2 FYEKMQ (reference sequence). Trimming shortened V by 4 bases and J by 14 bases, and 15 bases separated the two germline ends. The CDR3 DNA follows: TGTGCCAGCAGCTCTGGGCCCTCTTCAAAGTTCTTC. This encodes CASSSGPSSKFF.

V and J are TRBV11-3 and TRBJ2-1; 11 nucleotides match TRBD1. Germline lookup yields CDR1 SGHNT and CDR2 YENEEA. V lost 5 bases to trimming and J lost 4 bases; unmatched junction nucleotides: 7. The CDR3 covers 16 residues. CDR3: CASSRLGQGVYNEQFF. The DNA for the CDR3 is TGTGCCAGCAGCCGCCTGGGACAGGGGGTTTACAATGAGCAGTTCTTC.

V usage is TRBV3-1 (or the pseudogene TRBV3-2) and J usage is TRBJ2-1; possibly TRBD2 for D (6 bases). Germline-derived CDR1 and CDR2 are LGHDT and YNNKEL (reference sequence). There are 16 residues in the CDR3. V lost 3 bases and J 7 bases, leaving 19 bases between the germline ends. The CDR3 nucleotides read TGTGCCAGCAGCCAGACCGGGACTTTGGCGAGGAATGAGCAGTTCTTC. Translating it yields CASSQTGTLARNEQFF.

This clone was recorded only once. CDR3 sequence: CSVSTFGGQNTEAFF. CDR3 bases: TGCAGCGTGTCCACCTTTGGGGGACAGAACACTGAAGCTTTCTTT. The chain is built from TRBV29-1 and TRBJ1-1, with D possibly being TRBD1 (6 bases). CDR3 length: 15 amino acids. In germline, CDR1 is SQVTM, CDR2 ANQGSEA. V lost 6 bases to trimming and J lost 1 base, with 18 bases between them.

The chain recombines TRBV19 with TRBJ1-5; D is ambiguous. The CDR3 is made up of 13 amino acids. In germline, CDR1 is LNHDA, CDR2 SQIVND (reference sequence). V was shortened by 7 bases and J by 1 base, with 8 bases between the two germline ends. CDR3 sequence (DNA): TGTGCCAGTAAGAGTCTGAGCAATCAGCCCCAGCATTTT. Its translation: CASKSLSNQPQHF. The entire variable domain, with the rest obtained from reference TRBV19 and TRBJ1-5, is as follows: DGGITQSPKYLFRKEGQNVTLSCEQNLNHDAMYWYRQDPGQGLRLIYYSQIVNDFQKGDIAEGYSVSREKKESFPLTVTSAQKNPTAFYLCASKSLSNQPQHFGDGTRLSIL.

V usage is TRBV12-5 and J usage is TRBJ1-1, with TRBD1 matching 7 bases. The CDR3 is 19 residues long. V lost 3 bases, J lost 4 bases, and 20 bases stayed unmatched. Germline CDR1 reads LGHNT; CDR2 reads FRNRAP. The DNA of the CDR3 is TGTGCTAGTGGTTTCGCCCCCCTAGGGGGCGCGGACGGCGGCACTGAAGCTTTCTTT. Translating it yields CASGFAPLGGADGGTEAFF.

The chain recombines TRBV7-9 with TRBJ2-7, with TRBD1 matching 8 bases. The CDR3 is 13 amino acids. V shed 5 bases and J 6 bases; nucleotides not matched to a gene: 6. Looked up from germline, CDR1 is SEHNR and CDR2 is FQNEAQ (reference sequence). CDR3 nucleotides: TGTGCCAGCAGCCTTTGGACAGGGACCGAGCAGTACTTC. Translated: CASSLWTGTEQYF.

This clone was counted once. The chain links TRBV11-2 to TRBJ2-7; the D gene is possibly TRBD2 (5 bases). Germline V CDR1 and CDR2: SGHAT, FQNNGV. CDR3 length: 13 residues. Trimming took 5 bases from V and 1 from J, leaving 9 bases between them. Written as DNA, the CDR3 is TGTGCCAGCAGCATCGGACTGTCCTACGAGCAGTACTTC. Translated: CASSIGLSYEQYF.

The rearrangement joins TRBV18 to TRBJ2-1; 9 bases align to TRBD2. Germline assignment: CDR1 KGHSH and CDR2 LQKENI. The CDR3 totals 14 residues. V trimming: 9 bases; J trimming: 0 bases; junction bases outside the gene matches: 3. CDR3 protein: CASEAGGSYNEQFF. CDR3 sequence (DNA): TGTGCCAGTGAAGCGGGAGGCTCCTACAATGAGCAGTTCTTC.

The chain employs TRBV9 and TRBJ2-3, with TRBD2 as a possible D gene (5 bases). The V and J ends lost 0 bases and 0 bases respectively, with 11 bases between them. The CDR3 length is 16 residues. CDR1 and CDR2 (germline): SGDLS, YYNGEE. The CDR3: CASSVGAGISTDTQYF. CDR3 nucleotides: TGTGCCAGCAGCGTAGGTGCGGGCATTAGCACAGATACGCAGTATTTT.